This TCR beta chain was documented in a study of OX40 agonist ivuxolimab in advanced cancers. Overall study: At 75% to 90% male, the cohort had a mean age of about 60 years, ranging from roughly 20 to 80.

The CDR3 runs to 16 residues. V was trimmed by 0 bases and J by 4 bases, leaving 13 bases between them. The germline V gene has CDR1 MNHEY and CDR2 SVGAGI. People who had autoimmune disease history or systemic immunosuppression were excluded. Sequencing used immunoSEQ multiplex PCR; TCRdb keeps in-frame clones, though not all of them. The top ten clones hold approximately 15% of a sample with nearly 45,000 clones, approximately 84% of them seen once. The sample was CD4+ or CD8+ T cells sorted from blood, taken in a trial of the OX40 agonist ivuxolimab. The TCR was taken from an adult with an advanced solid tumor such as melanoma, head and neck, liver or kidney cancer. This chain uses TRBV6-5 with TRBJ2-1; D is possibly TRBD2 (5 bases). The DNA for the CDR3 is TGTGCCAGCAGTTACTCGAGGGCAGTATCGTACAATGAGCAGTTCTTC. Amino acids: CASSYSRAVSYNEQFF.